This TCR beta chain was sequenced during a study of cytomegalovirus exposure and HLA in healthy donors. About the research overall: Unique TCRs from HLA-typed donors, 70 million to 85 million of them, were held in an early data release. Assignment to the Caucasian-associated ancestry cluster applied to 75% to 85% of the roughly 420 genotyped donors.

On this clone: Its matching antigen is unknown.

The germline CDR1 and CDR2 sequences are SGHTA and FQGNSA. This CDR3 contains 15 residues. Trimming stripped 0 bases from V and 5 bases from J, with 11 bases between. Notes on the study in general: Analysis was performed later, and it showed HLA-associated TCR beta chains to be more clonally expanded than equally common others. For most TCR beta V segments, an earlier analysis put the productive rate at about 87% or about 30% of the time.

Use of 60 Vbeta and 13 Jbeta primers characterized the PCR. Using immunoSEQ multiplex PCR, the repertoire was profiled, and TCRdb retains in-frame clones only, with some absent. The table shows around 100,000 clones, with roughly 80% occurring only once. The TCR sequence derives from a woman aged 40 to 55 in good health and CMV-seronegative. Material: PBMCs. The chain is built from TRBV7-2 and TRBJ2-1, with a tentative D call TRBD1 (5 bases). CDR3 sequence reads: CASSLANVRDNEQFF. The CDR3 region has the DNA TGTGCCAGCAGCTTAGCGAACGTCAGGGACAATGAGCAGTTCTTC.